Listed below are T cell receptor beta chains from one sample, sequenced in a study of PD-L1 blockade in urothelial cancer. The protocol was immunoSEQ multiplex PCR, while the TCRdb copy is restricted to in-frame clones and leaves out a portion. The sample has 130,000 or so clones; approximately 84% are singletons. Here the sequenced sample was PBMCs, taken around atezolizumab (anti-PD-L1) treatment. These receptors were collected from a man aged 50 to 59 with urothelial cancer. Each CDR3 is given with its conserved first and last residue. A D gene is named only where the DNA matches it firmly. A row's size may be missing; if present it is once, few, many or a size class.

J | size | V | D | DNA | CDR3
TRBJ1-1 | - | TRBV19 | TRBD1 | TGTGCCAGTAGTAACCGACAGGGGAACACTGAAGCTTTCTTT | CASSNRQGNTEAFF
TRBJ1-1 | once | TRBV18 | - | TGTGCCAGCTCACCTGGAGGGAACACTGAAGCTTTCTTT | CASSPGGNTEAFF
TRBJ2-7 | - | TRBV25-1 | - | TGTGCCAGCAGTGATCCCTTCCGGTACGAGCAGTACTTC | CASSDPFRYEQYF
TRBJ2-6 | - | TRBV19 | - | TGTGCCAGCGAAAGGGAGTTCCTTGCTGGGGCCAACGTCCTGACTTTC | CASEREFLAGANVLTF
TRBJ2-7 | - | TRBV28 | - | TGTGCCAGCAGTTTATCCCTCTACGAGCAGTACTTC | CASSLSLYEQYF
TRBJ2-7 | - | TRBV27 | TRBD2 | TGTGCCAGCAGCCGGACTAGCGGGGCCTTGGAGCAGTACTTC | CASSRTSGALEQYF
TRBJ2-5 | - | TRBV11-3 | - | TGTGCCAGCAGCTCAAAAAGCGGAGAGACCCAGTACTTC | CASSSKSGETQYF
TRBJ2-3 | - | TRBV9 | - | TGTGCCAGCAGCGGTAGCCGAGAGCGCGATACGCAGTATTTT | CASSGSRERDTQYF
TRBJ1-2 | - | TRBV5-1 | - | TGCGCCAGCAGCTTGGAAGGGGATGGCTACACCTTC | CASSLEGDGYTF
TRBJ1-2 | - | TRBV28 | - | TGTGCCAGCAGTTCCCGGACAGATGGCTACACCTTC | CASSSRTDGYTF
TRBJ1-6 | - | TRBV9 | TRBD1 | TGTGCCAGCAGCGCGACAGGGGGCAATAATTCACCCCTCCACTTT | CASSATGGNNSPLHF
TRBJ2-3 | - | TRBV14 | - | TGTGCCAGCAGCCCCGACCGGAGTTCGCAGTATTTT | CASSPDRSSQYF
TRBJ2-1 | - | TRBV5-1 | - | TGCGCCAGCAGCCATAAGACTAGTGTGAATGAGCAGTTCTTC | CASSHKTSVNEQFF
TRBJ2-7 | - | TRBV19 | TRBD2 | TGTGCCAGTAGTTTCACTAGCGGGAGCAGGTCCTACGAGCAGTACTTC | CASSFTSGSRSYEQYF
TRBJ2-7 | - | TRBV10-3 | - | TGTGCCATCAGTGACGCGGTCCCTTACGAGCAGTACTTC | CAISDAVPYEQYF
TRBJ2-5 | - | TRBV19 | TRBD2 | TGTGCCAGTAGTAGCCTAGCGGGAGTTCAAGAGACCCAGTACTTC | CASSSLAGVQETQYF
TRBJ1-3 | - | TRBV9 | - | TGTGCCAGCAGCGTATCCCTACTAAGCTCTGGAAACACCATATATTTT | CASSVSLLSSGNTIYF
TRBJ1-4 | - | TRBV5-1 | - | TGCGCCAGCAGCCTCCGCGGGTCCTCAACTAATGAAAAACTGTTTTTT | CASSLRGSSTNEKLFF
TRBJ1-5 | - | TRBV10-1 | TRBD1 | TGCGCCAGAAACCGGGACAGGGGGTTGAATCAGCCCCAGCATTTT | CARNRDRGLNQPQHF
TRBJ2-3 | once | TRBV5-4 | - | TGTGCCAGCAGCTTGGTAGCGGCTAGCACAGATACGCAGTATTTT | CASSLVAASTDTQYF
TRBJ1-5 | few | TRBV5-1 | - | TGCGCCAGCAGCCCCGAGGGTAATCAGCCCCAGCATTTT | CASSPEGNQPQHF
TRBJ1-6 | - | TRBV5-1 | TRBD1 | TGCGCCAGCAGCCGGGACAGCCAGAATTCACCCCTCCACTTT | CASSRDSQNSPLHF
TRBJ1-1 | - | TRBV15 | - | TGTGCCACTGAGCAATTCCCGACTCTCGCCACGGAAGCTTTCTTT | CATEQFPTLATEAFF
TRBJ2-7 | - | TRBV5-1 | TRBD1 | TGCGCCAGCAGCTTGGTGGGACGACAGGGGGCTGGAGAGCAGTACTTC | CASSLVGRQGAGEQYF
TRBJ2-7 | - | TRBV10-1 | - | TGCGCCAGCAGTGGCCACTCCGTCGGGTTTAGCTCCTACGAGCAGTACTTC | CASSGHSVGFSSYEQYF